The rows below give T cell receptor beta chains drawn from one sample of a study of shared clonotypes between healthy human individuals. Repertoires were generated with immunoSEQ multiplex PCR, while TCRdb's copy carries only in-frame clones and drops some. The sample carries 640,000 or so clones, about two thirds recorded once. Sequences were obtained from memory CD4+ T cells sorted from blood. The receptors were sampled from a woman younger than 45 in good health. Both conserved end residues are part of each CDR3. A D gene is named only where the DNA matches it firmly.

v_call	d_call	cdr3_aa
TRBV5-4	TRBD1	CASSLKWDRGGYTF
TRBV5-1	TRBD1	CASSSGQFYEQYF
TRBV28	NA	CASSSTGSEAFF
TRBV5-1	TRBD2	CASSLDSGSAGELFF
TRBV5-1	NA	CASSHLDSPLHF
TRBV11-2	NA	CASSPGWAADNEQFF
TRBV7-2	NA	CASSLAAAKNKNIQYF
TRBV28	NA	CASSSIRRNINTQYF
TRBV7-2	NA	CASSLGRLDYEQYF
TRBV29-1	NA	CSVVGHSNYGYTF
TRBV5-1	NA	CASSLAGGSPNGYTF
TRBV5-1	NA	CASVGLGDTQYF
TRBV27	NA	CASSPLYDTEAFF
TRBV28	TRBD1	CASTERGQFYGYTF
TRBV6-4	NA	CASALGSGTGDTQYF
TRBV7-9	NA	CASSPSLDTGELFF
TRBV20-1	NA	CSAGGEKLFF
TRBV2	NA	CASRRGERQPQHF
TRBV6-6	NA	CASEGVPDGTGELFF
TRBV27	NA	CASKLYAGNQPQHF
TRBV18	NA	CASSPATNEKLFF
TRBV25-1	NA	CASSGLTGGDHNSPLHF
TRBV7-2	NA	CASSSTGYRGYTF